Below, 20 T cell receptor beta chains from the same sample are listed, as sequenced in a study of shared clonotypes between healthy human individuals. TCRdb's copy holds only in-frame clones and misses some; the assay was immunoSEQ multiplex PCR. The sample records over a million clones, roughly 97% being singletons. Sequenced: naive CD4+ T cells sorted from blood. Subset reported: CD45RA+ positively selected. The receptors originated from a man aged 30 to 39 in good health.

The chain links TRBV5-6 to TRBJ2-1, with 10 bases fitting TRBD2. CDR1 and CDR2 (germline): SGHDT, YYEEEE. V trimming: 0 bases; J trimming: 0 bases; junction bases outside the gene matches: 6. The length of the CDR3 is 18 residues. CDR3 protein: CASSLATSGVSSYNEQFF. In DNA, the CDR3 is TGTGCCAGCAGCTTGGCAACTAGCGGGGTAAGCTCCTACAATGAGCAGTTCTTC.

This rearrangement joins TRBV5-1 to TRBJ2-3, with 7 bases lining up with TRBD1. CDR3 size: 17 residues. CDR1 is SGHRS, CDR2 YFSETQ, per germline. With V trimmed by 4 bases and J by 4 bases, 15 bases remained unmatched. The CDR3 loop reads CASSQTPTGSASDTQYF. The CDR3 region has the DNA TGCGCCAGCAGCCAAACCCCGACAGGGTCCGCTTCAGATACGCAGTATTTT.

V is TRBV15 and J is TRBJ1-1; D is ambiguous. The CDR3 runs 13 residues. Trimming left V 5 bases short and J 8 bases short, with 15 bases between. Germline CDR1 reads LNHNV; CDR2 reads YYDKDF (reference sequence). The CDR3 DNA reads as TGTGCCACCAGCCTCCGGAGGACGGGAGAAGCTTTCTTT. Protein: CATSLRRTGEAFF.

CDR3 sequence: CASSLAHASGSSYNEQFF. The CDR3 DNA reads TGCGCCAGCAGCTTGGCCCACGCTAGCGGAAGCTCCTACAATGAGCAGTTCTTC. This chain uses TRBV5-1 with TRBJ2-1; 7 bases align to TRBD2. Germline CDR1 reads SGHRS; CDR2 reads YFSETQ. The V segment lost 0 bases and the J segment 0 bases; nucleotides outside the gene matches: 9. This CDR3 has 18 amino acids.

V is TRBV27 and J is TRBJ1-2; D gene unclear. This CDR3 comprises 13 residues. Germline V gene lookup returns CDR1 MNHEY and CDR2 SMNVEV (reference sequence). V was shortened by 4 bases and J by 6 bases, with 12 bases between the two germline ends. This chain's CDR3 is CASSSGGINGYTF. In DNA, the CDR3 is TGTGCCAGCAGTTCGGGAGGGATTAATGGCTACACCTTC.

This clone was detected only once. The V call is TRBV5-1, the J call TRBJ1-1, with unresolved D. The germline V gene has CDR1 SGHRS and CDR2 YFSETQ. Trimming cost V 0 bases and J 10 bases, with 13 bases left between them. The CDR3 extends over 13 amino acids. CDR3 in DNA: TGCGCCAGCAGCTTGGAGAACAGCCTAGGAGCTTTCTTT. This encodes CASSLENSLGAFF.

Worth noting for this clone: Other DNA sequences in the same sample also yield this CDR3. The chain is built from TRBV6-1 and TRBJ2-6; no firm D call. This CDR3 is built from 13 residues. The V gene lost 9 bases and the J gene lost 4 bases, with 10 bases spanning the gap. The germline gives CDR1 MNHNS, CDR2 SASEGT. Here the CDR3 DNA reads TGTGCCAGTCGTTCTTCCGGGGCCAACGTCCTGACTTTC. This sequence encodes CASRSSGANVLTF.

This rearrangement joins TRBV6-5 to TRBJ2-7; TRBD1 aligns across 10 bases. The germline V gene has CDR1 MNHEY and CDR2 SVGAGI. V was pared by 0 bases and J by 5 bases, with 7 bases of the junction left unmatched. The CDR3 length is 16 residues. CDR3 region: CASSYSPGQGDNEQYF. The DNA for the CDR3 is TGTGCCAGCAGTTACTCGCCTGGACAGGGGGATAACGAGCAGTACTTC.

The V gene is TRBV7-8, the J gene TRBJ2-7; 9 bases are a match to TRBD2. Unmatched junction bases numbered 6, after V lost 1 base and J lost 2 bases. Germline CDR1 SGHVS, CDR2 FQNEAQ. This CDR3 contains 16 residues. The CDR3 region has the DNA TGTGCCAGCAGCTTAGGGCTTGGCGGGAGGGCCTACGAGCAGTACTTC. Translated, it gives CASSLGLGGRAYEQYF. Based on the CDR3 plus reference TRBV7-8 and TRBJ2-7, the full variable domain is GAGVSQSPRYKVAKRGQDVALRCDPISGHVSLFWYQQALGQGPEFLTYFQNEAQLDKSGLPSDRFFAERPEGSVSTLKIQRTQQEDSAVYLCASSLGLGGRAYEQYFGPGTRLTVT.

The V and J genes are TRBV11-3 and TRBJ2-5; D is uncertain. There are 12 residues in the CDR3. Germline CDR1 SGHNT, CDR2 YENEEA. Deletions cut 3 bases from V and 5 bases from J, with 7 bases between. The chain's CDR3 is CASSLGLETQYF. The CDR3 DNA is TGTGCCAGCAGCTTGGGTCTTGAGACCCAGTACTTC.

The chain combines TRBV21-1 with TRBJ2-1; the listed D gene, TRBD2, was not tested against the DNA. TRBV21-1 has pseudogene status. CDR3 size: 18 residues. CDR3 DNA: TGTGCCAGCAGCAAATGTGCCACTAGCAGAAGCTCCTACAATGAGCAGTTCTTC. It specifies CASSKCATSRSSYNEQFF.

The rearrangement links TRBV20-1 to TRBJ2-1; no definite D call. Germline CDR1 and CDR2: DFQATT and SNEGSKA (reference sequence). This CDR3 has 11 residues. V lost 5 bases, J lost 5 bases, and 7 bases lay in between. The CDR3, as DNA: TGCAGTGCTTCGCACAACAATGAGCAGTTCTTC. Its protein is CSASHNNEQFF.

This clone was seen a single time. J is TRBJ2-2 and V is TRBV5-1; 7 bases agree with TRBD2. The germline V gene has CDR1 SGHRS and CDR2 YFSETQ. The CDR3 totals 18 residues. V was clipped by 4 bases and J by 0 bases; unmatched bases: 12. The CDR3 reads CASSGMWQGGPNTGELFF. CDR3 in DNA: TGCGCCAGCAGCGGAATGTGGCAGGGAGGGCCGAACACCGGGGAGCTGTTTTTT.

The CDR3 nucleotides read TGTGCCAGCAATAAGCCAGGAGATAGCCAGACCCAGTACTTC. As protein: CASNKPGDSQTQYF. This chain connects TRBV25-1 to TRBJ2-5; D not certain. Between the trimmed V and J ends, which lost 7 bases and 6 bases, there was a span of 18 bases. The CDR3 contains 14 residues. The V gene's germline CDR1 is MGHDK and CDR2 SYGVNS.

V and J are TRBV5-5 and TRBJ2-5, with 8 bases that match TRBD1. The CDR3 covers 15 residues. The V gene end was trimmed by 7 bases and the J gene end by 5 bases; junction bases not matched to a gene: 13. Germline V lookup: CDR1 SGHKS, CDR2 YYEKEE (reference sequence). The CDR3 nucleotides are TGTGCCAGCGCGGGGCAGGGGGCGCGAGGGGAGACCCAGTACTTC. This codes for CASAGQGARGETQYF.

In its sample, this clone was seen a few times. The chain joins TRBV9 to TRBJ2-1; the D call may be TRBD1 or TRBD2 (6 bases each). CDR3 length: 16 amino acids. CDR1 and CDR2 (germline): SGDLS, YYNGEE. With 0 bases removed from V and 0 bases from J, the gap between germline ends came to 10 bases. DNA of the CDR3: TGTGCCAGCAGCGTAGCTGGGGGGCCCTCCTACAATGAGCAGTTCTTC. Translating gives CASSVAGGPSYNEQFF.

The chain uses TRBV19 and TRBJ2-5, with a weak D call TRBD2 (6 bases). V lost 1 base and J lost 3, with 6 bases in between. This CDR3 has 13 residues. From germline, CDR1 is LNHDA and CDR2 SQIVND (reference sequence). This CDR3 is CASSIGGKETQYF. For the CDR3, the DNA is TGTGCCAGTAGTATAGGCGGGAAAGAGACCCAGTACTTC. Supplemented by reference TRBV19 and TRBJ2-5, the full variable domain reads DGGITQSPKYLFRKEGQNVTLSCEQNLNHDAMYWYRQDPGQGLRLIYYSQIVNDFQKGDIAEGYSVSREKKESFPLTVTSAQKNPTAFYLCASSIGGKETQYFGPGTRLLVL.

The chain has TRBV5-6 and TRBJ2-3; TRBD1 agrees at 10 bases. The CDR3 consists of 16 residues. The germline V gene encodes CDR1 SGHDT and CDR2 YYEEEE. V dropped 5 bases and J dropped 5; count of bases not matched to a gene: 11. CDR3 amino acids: CASSFYRDRGRDTQYF. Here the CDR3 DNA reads TGTGCCAGCAGTTTCTACCGGGACAGGGGCCGAGATACGCAGTATTTT.

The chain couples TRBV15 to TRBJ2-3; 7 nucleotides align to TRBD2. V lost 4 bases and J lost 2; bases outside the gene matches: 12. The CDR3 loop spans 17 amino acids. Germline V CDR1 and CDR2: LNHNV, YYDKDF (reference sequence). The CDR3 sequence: CATSKSRLADYTDTQYF. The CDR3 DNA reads TGTGCCACCAGCAAGTCTCGGCTAGCGGATTACACAGATACGCAGTATTTT.

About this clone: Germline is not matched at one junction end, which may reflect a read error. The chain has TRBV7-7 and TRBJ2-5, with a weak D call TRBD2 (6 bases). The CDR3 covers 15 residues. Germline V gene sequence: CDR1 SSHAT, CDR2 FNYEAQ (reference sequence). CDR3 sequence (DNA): TGTGCTAGCAGCCCACGAGGCGGGAACCAAGAGACCCAGTACTTC. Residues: CASSPRGGNQETQYF. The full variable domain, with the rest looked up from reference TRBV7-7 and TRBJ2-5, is GAGVSQSPRYKVTKRGQDVTLRCDPISSHATLYWYQQALGQGPEFLTYFNYEAQPDKSGLPSDRFSAERPEGSISTLTIQRTEQRDSAMYRCASSPRGGNQETQYFGPGTRLLVL.